The entry below gives a single T cell receptor (beta chain) sequence along with its context. Its antigen is unidentified. The data belong to a study of T cells in localized non-small cell lung cancer. The assay was immunoSEQ multiplex PCR, and TCRdb's table has in-frame clones only and misses some. The table records tens of thousands of clones, around 87% of them present only once. CDR3 length: 13 residues. CDR1 is GTSNPN and CDR2 is SVGIG in the germline V gene (reference sequence). The V and J ends lost 3 bases and 1 base respectively, with 10 bases between them. Findings and limits, study-wide: Researchers found a median around 57 of the top 100 tumor clones in adjacent lung. Heterogeneity is still possible, as just one tumor region was sequenced.

The receptor comes from a man between 18 and 49 years old with stage I lung adenocarcinoma. The chain links TRBV30 to TRBJ2-7; either TRBD1 or TRBD2 may supply D (5 bases each). Specimen: peripheral blood, collected before any cancer treatment. The CDR3 here is CAWSGTDSYEQYF. The CDR3 region has the DNA TGTGCCTGGAGCGGGACGGATTCCTACGAGCAGTACTTC.